These 7 T cell receptor beta chains originate from one sample sequenced in a study of beta chain features in type 1 diabetes. The entirety of the isolated RNA underwent reverse transcription, so expressed TCRB transcripts were sequenced. Assay used: immunoSEQ multiplex PCR; TCRdb lists only in-frame clones, some missing. The table shows about 930,000 clones, with 15% to 20% occurring only once. Sequencing was performed on naive CD4+ T cells from blood. These receptors were collected from a woman aged 18-29 years in good health.

This clone has only a few counts. This chain links TRBV7-2 with TRBJ1-1; the D gene is possibly TRBD1 (5 bases). V lost 3 bases, J lost 0 bases, and 8 bases lay in between. There are 14 residues in the CDR3. The germline CDR1 and CDR2 sequences are SGHTA and FQGNSA. The CDR3 reads CASSFGGLNTEAFF. The DNA of the CDR3 is TGTGCCAGCAGCTTCGGGGGATTGAACACTGAAGCTTTCTTT.

This clone showed up just a few times. The chain has TRBV4-3 and TRBJ2-5; 7 nucleotides agree with TRBD2. Matching the DNA end better, TRBJ2-7 makes the J call doubtful. Germline lookup yields CDR1 LGHNA and CDR2 YSLEER. The CDR3 loop spans 16 amino acids. DNA of the CDR3: TGCGCCAGCAGCCAAGATCTGTTTGGCGGGAGTTACGAGCAGTACTTC. Translation gives CASSQDLFGGSYEQYF.

This clone was detected only a few times. The rearrangement joins TRBV18 to TRBJ1-1, with D unresolved. V lost 0 bases to trimming and J lost 0 bases, with 2 bases between them. The CDR3 runs 13 residues. The germline V gene has CDR1 KGHSH and CDR2 LQKENI. The CDR3 DNA sequence: TGTGCCAGCTCACCACCGTTGAACACTGAAGCTTTCTTT. This translates into CASSPPLNTEAFF. Supplemented by reference TRBV18 and TRBJ1-1, the full variable domain reads NAGVMQNPRHLVRRRGQEARLRCSPMKGHSHVYWYRQLPEEGLKFMVYLQKENIIDESGMPKERFSAEFPKEGPSILRIQQVVRGDSAAYFCASSPPLNTEAFFGQGTRLTVV.

The chain carries TRBV5-4 and TRBJ1-2, with a possible D match to TRBD1 (5 bases). There are 16 residues in the CDR3. Germline CDR1 is SGHNT and CDR2 is YYREEE (reference sequence). With 1 base removed from V and 4 bases from J, the gap between germline ends came to 17 bases. For the CDR3, the DNA is TGTGCCAGCAGCTTGATGGCGGGGGAGATAGGCTATGGCTACACCTTC. Protein sequence: CASSLMAGEIGYGYTF.

This chain joins TRBV28 and TRBJ1-3; no clear D. V lost 5 bases to trimming and J lost 0 bases, with 5 bases between them. The length of the CDR3 is 13 residues. Looked up from germline, CDR1 is MDHEN and CDR2 is SYDVKM. The chain's CDR3 is CASSPGSGNTIYF. Written as DNA, the CDR3 is TGTGCCAGCAGTCCCGGCTCTGGAAACACCATATATTTT.

The genes are TRBV5-4 and TRBJ2-3, with D possibly being TRBD2 (7 bases). Germline V CDR1 and CDR2: SGHNT, YYREEE (reference sequence). CDR3 size: 15 residues. Trimming left V 2 bases short and J 9 bases short, with 19 bases between. The CDR3 bases are TGTGCCAGCAGCTTTGGGGGGGCGCCGGATGACACGCAGTATTTT. The encoded protein is CASSFGGAPDDTQYF.

The rearrangement joins TRBV11-2 to TRBJ2-7; D unresolved. Trimming pared 5 bases from V and 3 bases from J, leaving 14 bases between. The CDR3 is made up of 14 amino acids. In germline, CDR1 is SGHAT, CDR2 FQNNGV. In DNA form, the CDR3 reads TGTGCCAGCAGCACGTGGGATTTGGACTACGAGCAGTACTTC. Encoded protein: CASSTWDLDYEQYF.